These T cell receptor beta chains were read from a single sample in a study of CD8 T cells in Susac syndrome. Via MiXCR, TCRdb re-called the immunoSEQ multiplex PCR reads, giving one row per CDR3 protein. The sample records around 90,000 distinct CDR3 sequences, roughly 96% being singletons. The specimen sequenced was CD8+ T cells from PBMCs. The receptors originated from a human donor with Susac syndrome. Each CDR3 is given with its conserved first and last residue. The D gene is left open where the match is weak. Rows give clone size only sometimes, using once, few, many, or a class for an expanded clone.

CDR3 protein: CASSQGTGSAGANVLTF
CDR3 DNA: TGCGCCAGCAGCCAAGGGACAGGGAGTGCTGGGGCCAACGTCCTGACTTTC
J gene: TRBJ2-6
V gene: TRBV4-3
D gene: TRBD1
clone size: .

CDR3 protein: CASSLTLAGGPQYF
CDR3 DNA: TGTGCCAGCAGTCTCACACTAGCGGGGGGGCCGCAGTATTTT
J gene: TRBJ2-3
V gene: TRBV28
D gene: TRBD2
clone size: .

CDR3 protein: CASSSTGLESPLHF
CDR3 DNA: TGTGCCAGCAGCTCGACAGGGTTGGAGTCACCCCTCCACTTT
J gene: TRBJ1-6
V gene: TRBV7-9
D gene: TRBD1
clone size: .

CDR3 protein: CSARQGSDYTEAFF
CDR3 DNA: TGCAGTGCTAGACAGGGAAGTGATTACACTGAAGCTTTCTTT
J gene: TRBJ1-1
V gene: TRBV20-1
D gene: .
clone size: .

CDR3 protein: CASSPNRAETEAFF
CDR3 DNA: TGTGCCAGCAGCCCTAACAGGGCGGAGACTGAAGCTTTCTTT
J gene: TRBJ1-1
V gene: TRBV7-6
D gene: .
clone size: .

CDR3 protein: CAWSQGAWTEAFF
CDR3 DNA: TGTGCCTGGAGTCAGGGGGCTTGGACTGAAGCTTTCTTT
J gene: TRBJ1-1
V gene: TRBV30
D gene: TRBD1
clone size: .

CDR3 protein: CSAREDRVNTEAFF
CDR3 DNA: TGCAGTGCTAGAGAGGACAGGGTGAACACTGAAGCTTTCTTT
J gene: TRBJ1-1
V gene: TRBV20-1
D gene: TRBD1
clone size: .

CDR3 protein: CASSSSGQLLEQYF
CDR3 DNA: TGTGCCAGTAGCTCGTCCGGACAGCTACTTGAGCAGTACTTC
J gene: TRBJ2-7
V gene: TRBV19
D gene: .
clone size: .

CDR3 protein: CAWRIKGQETQYF
CDR3 DNA: TGTGCCTGGAGAATCAAGGGCCAAGAGACCCAGTACTTC
J gene: TRBJ2-5
V gene: TRBV30
D gene: .
clone size: .

CDR3 protein: CASTPDSTDTQYF
CDR3 DNA: TGTGCCAGCACCCCGGACTCTACAGATACGCAGTATTTT
J gene: TRBJ2-3
V gene: TRBV6-2/TRBV6-3
D gene: .
clone size: .

CDR3 protein: CSVEGHVGQTDGYTF
CDR3 DNA: TGCAGCGTTGAGGGACACGTTGGACAGACTGATGGCTACACCTTC
J gene: TRBJ1-2
V gene: TRBV29-1
D gene: .
clone size: .

CDR3 protein: CSHHVGVSHTDTQYF
CDR3 DNA: TGCAGCCATCACGTCGGGGTTTCGCACACTGATACGCAGTATTTT
J gene: TRBJ2-3
V gene: TRBV20-1
D gene: .
clone size: .

CDR3 protein: CATRAGNTEAFF
CDR3 DNA: TGTGCCACCCGGGCCGGTAACACTGAAGCTTTCTTT
J gene: TRBJ1-1
V gene: TRBV10-3
D gene: .
clone size: once

CDR3 protein: CASGLTDTQYF
CDR3 DNA: TGTGCTAGTGGTTTAACAGATACGCAGTATTTT
J gene: TRBJ2-3
V gene: TRBV12-5
D gene: .
clone size: .

CDR3 protein: CSGRSDTEAFF
CDR3 DNA: TGCAGTGGCCGCTCGGACACTGAAGCTTTCTTT
J gene: TRBJ1-1
V gene: TRBV20-1
D gene: .
clone size: .

CDR3 protein: CASSSLTVGEAFF
CDR3 DNA: TGTGCCAGCAGCTCCCTCACCGTCGGCGAAGCTTTCTTT
J gene: TRBJ1-1
V gene: TRBV7-8
D gene: .
clone size: once

CDR3 protein: CSAPGQGAIETQYF
CDR3 DNA: TGCAGTGCTCCCGGACAGGGGGCAATAGAGACCCAGTACTTC
J gene: TRBJ2-5
V gene: TRBV20-1
D gene: TRBD1
clone size: .

CDR3 protein: CASSYGQGAYEQYF
CDR3 DNA: TGTGCCAGCAGCTATGGACAGGGGGCCTACGAGCAGTACTTC
J gene: TRBJ2-7
V gene: TRBV5-6
D gene: TRBD1
clone size: .

CDR3 protein: CSAREGRRSYEQYF
CDR3 DNA: TGCAGTGCTCGGGAGGGCAGGCGGTCCTACGAGCAGTACTTC
J gene: TRBJ2-7
V gene: TRBV20-1
D gene: TRBD2
clone size: .

CDR3 protein: CSARDPRVMASGNTIYF
CDR3 DNA: TGCAGTGCTAGAGATCCTCGGGTCATGGCCTCTGGAAACACCATATATTTT
J gene: TRBJ1-3
V gene: TRBV20-1
D gene: .
clone size: .

CDR3 protein: CSARDIQTYEQYF
CDR3 DNA: TGCAGTGCTAGAGATATACAGACCTACGAGCAGTACTTC
J gene: TRBJ2-7
V gene: TRBV20-1
D gene: .
clone size: .

CDR3 protein: CASSYDRGHQPQHF
CDR3 DNA: TGTGCCAGCAGTTATGACAGGGGGCATCAGCCCCAGCATTTT
J gene: TRBJ1-5
V gene: TRBV6-5
D gene: TRBD1
clone size: .

CDR3 protein: CASSSETGLSTEAFF
CDR3 DNA: TGTGCCAGCAGTTCAGAGACAGGGTTGAGCACTGAAGCTTTCTTT
J gene: TRBJ1-1
V gene: TRBV12-3/TRBV12-4
D gene: TRBD1
clone size: .

CDR3 protein: CASSYSRRSGTEAFF
CDR3 DNA: TGTGCCAGCAGTTACTCGAGACGATCTGGCACTGAAGCTTTCTTT
J gene: TRBJ1-1
V gene: TRBV6-2/TRBV6-3
D gene: .
clone size: .

CDR3 protein: CSVLLDRGQPQHF
CDR3 DNA: TGCAGCGTTCTCCTTGACAGGGGCCAGCCCCAGCATTTT
J gene: TRBJ1-5
V gene: TRBV29-1
D gene: TRBD1
clone size: .

CDR3 protein: CASRKTGAVNIQYF
CDR3 DNA: TGTGCCAGCAGGAAGACAGGGGCTGTAAACATTCAGTACTTC
J gene: TRBJ2-4
V gene: TRBV28
D gene: TRBD1
clone size: .

CDR3 protein: CASSRWVTGANVLTF
CDR3 DNA: TGTGCCAGCAGCCGTTGGGTCACTGGGGCCAACGTCCTGACTTTC
J gene: TRBJ2-6
V gene: TRBV3-1
D gene: .
clone size: .

CDR3 protein: CASRDGSNLGDGYTF
CDR3 DNA: TGTGCCAGCAGGGACGGGTCCAATCTTGGGGATGGCTACACCTTC
J gene: TRBJ1-2
V gene: TRBV27
D gene: .
clone size: .

CDR3 protein: CASSLDASSYNSPLHF
CDR3 DNA: TGTGCCAGCAGCCTGGACGCTAGCTCCTATAATTCACCCCTCCACTTT
J gene: TRBJ1-6
V gene: TRBV7-2
D gene: .
clone size: .

CDR3 protein: CASARRRSDQPQHF
CDR3 DNA: TGTGCCAGCGCCCGAAGAAGGTCCGATCAGCCCCAGCATTTT
J gene: TRBJ1-5
V gene: TRBV6-2/TRBV6-3
D gene: .
clone size: .

CDR3 protein: CASRGAGVNTEAFF
CDR3 DNA: TGTGCCAGCAGGGGGGCCGGTGTGAACACTGAAGCTTTCTTT
J gene: TRBJ1-1
V gene: TRBV27
D gene: .
clone size: once

CDR3 protein: CASSLGGRDTDTQYF
CDR3 DNA: TGTGCCAGCAGCTTGGGGGGCCGGGACACAGATACGCAGTATTTT
J gene: TRBJ2-3
V gene: TRBV11-2
D gene: .
clone size: .

CDR3 protein: CSAKTGGSSYNSPLHF
CDR3 DNA: TGCAGTGCTAAAACAGGGGGGAGCTCCTATAATTCACCCCTCCACTTT
J gene: TRBJ1-6
V gene: TRBV20-1
D gene: TRBD1
clone size: .

CDR3 protein: CASSSLAGNYEQYF
CDR3 DNA: TGTGCCAGCAGCTCCCTGGCGGGGAACTACGAGCAGTACTTC
J gene: TRBJ2-7
V gene: TRBV7-9
D gene: .
clone size: .

CDR3 protein: CASRTTSGVVGQETQYF
CDR3 DNA: TGTGCCAGCAGGACGACTAGCGGGGTAGTCGGGCAAGAGACCCAGTACTTC
J gene: TRBJ2-5
V gene: TRBV6-2/TRBV6-3
D gene: TRBD2
clone size: .

CDR3 protein: CASSQDRGGSYNEQFF
CDR3 DNA: TGCGCCAGCAGCCAAGATAGGGGGGGCTCCTACAATGAGCAGTTCTTC
J gene: TRBJ2-1
V gene: TRBV4-3
D gene: .
clone size: .

CDR3 protein: CASSLDWDEQYF
CDR3 DNA: TGCGCCAGCAGCTTGGACTGGGACGAGCAGTACTTC
J gene: TRBJ2-7
V gene: TRBV5-1
D gene: .
clone size: .

CDR3 protein: CSAPAGGYNEQFF
CDR3 DNA: TGCAGTGCGCCAGCCGGGGGCTACAATGAGCAGTTCTTC
J gene: TRBJ2-1
V gene: TRBV20-1
D gene: .
clone size: .

CDR3 protein: CSANSGAPGSTDTQYF
CDR3 DNA: TGCAGTGCTAACAGCGGGGCACCCGGGAGCACAGATACGCAGTATTTT
J gene: TRBJ2-3
V gene: TRBV20-1
D gene: TRBD2
clone size: .

CDR3 protein: CAYQGAGTDTQYF
CDR3 DNA: TGTGCCTACCAGGGGGCCGGGACAGATACGCAGTATTTT
J gene: TRBJ2-3
V gene: TRBV30
D gene: TRBD1
clone size: .

CDR3 protein: CASSRSALPGDRDAGANVLTF
CDR3 DNA: TGTGCCAGCAGCCGGTCTGCTCTTCCGGGAGACAGGGATGCTGGGGCCAACGTCCTGACTTTC
J gene: TRBJ2-6
V gene: TRBV4-2
D gene: .
clone size: .

CDR3 protein: CASSARPGASTDTQYF
CDR3 DNA: TGTGCCAGTAGTGCCCGACCGGGCGCGAGCACAGATACGCAGTATTTT
J gene: TRBJ2-3
V gene: TRBV19
D gene: .
clone size: .

CDR3 protein: CASSLMGAGSLPSYEQYF
CDR3 DNA: TGTGCCAGCAGTTTAATGGGGGCAGGGAGTCTCCCTTCCTACGAGCAGTACTTC
J gene: TRBJ2-7
V gene: TRBV27
D gene: .
clone size: .

CDR3 protein: CASSQDPGVSLGYTF
CDR3 DNA: TGTGCCAGCAGCCAAGATCCGGGCGTCAGCTTGGGCTACACCTTC
J gene: TRBJ1-2
V gene: TRBV3-1
D gene: .
clone size: .

CDR3 protein: CASSQDTGELGTEAFF
CDR3 DNA: TGTGCCAGCAGCCAAGATACGGGGGAGTTGGGCACTGAAGCTTTCTTT
J gene: TRBJ1-1
V gene: TRBV3-1
D gene: .
clone size: .

CDR3 protein: CSAVTDNEQFF
CDR3 DNA: TGCAGTGCGGTTACGGACAATGAGCAGTTCTTC
J gene: TRBJ2-1
V gene: TRBV20-1
D gene: .
clone size: .

CDR3 protein: CASSFQQGASGYTF
CDR3 DNA: TGTGCCAGCAGTTTTCAACAGGGGGCAAGTGGCTACACCTTC
J gene: TRBJ1-2
V gene: TRBV12-3/TRBV12-4
D gene: TRBD1
clone size: .

CDR3 protein: CAWSGVTPHEQFF
CDR3 DNA: TGTGCCTGGAGTGGAGTTACTCCCCATGAGCAGTTCTTC
J gene: TRBJ2-1
V gene: TRBV30
D gene: .
clone size: .

CDR3 protein: CASSARRGNQPQHF
CDR3 DNA: TGTGCCAGCAGCGCTCGCAGGGGTAATCAGCCCCAGCATTTT
J gene: TRBJ1-5
V gene: TRBV7-2
D gene: .
clone size: .

CDR3 protein: CSVTLLGGPNTEAFF
CDR3 DNA: TGCAGCGTTACTCTTCTAGGGGGGCCCAACACTGAAGCTTTCTTT
J gene: TRBJ1-1
V gene: TRBV29-1
D gene: .
clone size: .

CDR3 protein: CAWGQDYGYTF
CDR3 DNA: TGTGCCTGGGGACAAGACTATGGCTACACCTTC
J gene: TRBJ1-2
V gene: TRBV30
D gene: .
clone size: .

CDR3 protein: CASSLERSFLYEQYF
CDR3 DNA: TGTGCCAGCAGCTTAGAGCGCTCCTTCCTCTACGAGCAGTACTTC
J gene: TRBJ2-7
V gene: TRBV7-2
D gene: .
clone size: .

CDR3 protein: CASSYGRGTEAFF
CDR3 DNA: TGTGCCAGCAGTTACGGTAGGGGCACTGAAGCTTTCTTT
J gene: TRBJ1-1
V gene: TRBV6-5
D gene: .
clone size: .

CDR3 protein: CASRGSSGSWETQYF
CDR3 DNA: TGTGCCAGTAGAGGGTCTAGCGGGTCCTGGGAGACCCAGTACTTC
J gene: TRBJ2-5
V gene: TRBV19
D gene: TRBD2
clone size: once

CDR3 protein: CASSPPASADQETQYF
CDR3 DNA: TGTGCCAGCTCACCACCAGCCTCCGCCGACCAAGAGACCCAGTACTTC
J gene: TRBJ2-5
V gene: TRBV18
D gene: .
clone size: .

CDR3 protein: CASSQVGGGNEQFF
CDR3 DNA: TGCGCCAGCAGCCAAGTAGGAGGGGGCAATGAGCAGTTCTTC
J gene: TRBJ2-1
V gene: TRBV4-1
D gene: .
clone size: .